This passage covers 28 T cell receptor beta chains from one sample sequenced in a study of blood T cell repertoires in COVID-19 (dated by TCRdb to the early 2020s). Library preparation was by the immunoSEQ multiplex PCR assay. TCRdb obtained this table from immuneACCESS and retained in-frame rearrangements with V and J assigned. These tables miss some clones; where compared with another copy, unresolved V genes account for less than half of the shortfall, and the remainder is unexplained. The table for this sample lists 40,000 or so clones; nearly 90% of them were counted only once. Roughly 4.5% of the sample belongs to the ten largest clones. Sequences were obtained from peripheral blood. The origin of the receptors is a man aged 60 to 75 with COVID-19, enrolled during active disease.

The chain links TRBV7-9 to TRBJ1-1; TRBD1 might be the D (5 bases). Looked up from germline, CDR1 is SEHNR and CDR2 is FQNEAQ (reference sequence). V gave up 3 bases and J gave up 5 bases, with 10 bases separating them. CDR3 length: 13 residues. CDR3 sequence: CASSFNRLTEAFF. Written as DNA, the CDR3 is TGTGCCAGCAGCTTTAACAGGTTGACTGAAGCTTTCTTT.

This sequence joins TRBV19 and TRBJ2-7, with D maybe TRBD1 (5 bases). Per germline, CDR1 LNHDA and CDR2 SQIVND (reference sequence). The CDR3 extends over 11 amino acids. Trimming cost V 3 bases and J 7 bases, with 7 bases left between them. CDR3 coding DNA: TGTGCCAGTAGTATTGCAGGGGAGCAGTACTTC. Protein: CASSIAGEQYF.

This clone was recorded once. The chain has TRBV6-5 and TRBJ2-5; D may be TRBD1 (8 bases). Looked up from germline, CDR1 is MNHEY and CDR2 is SVGAGI. The CDR3 runs to 14 residues. V was cut by 8 bases and J by 4 bases, with 17 bases left in between. The CDR3 spells CASLDRGGGETQYF. Here the CDR3 DNA reads TGTGCCAGCCTAGACAGGGGAGGGGGAGAGACCCAGTACTTC.

This clone is a singleton in its sample. The chain has TRBV6-5 and TRBJ2-4; D is perhaps TRBD2 (5 bases). V was pared by 3 bases and J by 3 bases, with 9 bases between. There are 14 residues in the CDR3. The germline V gene has CDR1 MNHEY and CDR2 SVGAGI. Written as DNA, the CDR3 is TGTGCCAGCAGTTATCGAGGAGGCAAAAACATTCAGTACTTC. Its protein is CASSYRGGKNIQYF.

This chain uses TRBV9 with TRBJ2-1; 13 bases are shared with TRBD2. The CDR3 is 15 residues long. The junction had 7 bases not matched to a gene; V was cut back by 4 bases and J by 9 bases. Per the germline V gene, CDR1 is SGDLS and CDR2 is YYNGEE. The CDR3 reads CASSPIGTSGTEQFF. CDR3 bases: TGTGCCAGCAGCCCGATAGGGACTAGCGGGACTGAGCAGTTCTTC.

The chain has TRBV6-5 and TRBJ2-3; weak D call: TRBD2 (5 bases). V lost 2 bases to trimming and J lost 6 bases, with 18 bases between them. This CDR3 contains 16 residues. Germline V gene lookup returns CDR1 MNHEY and CDR2 SVGAGI. CDR3 sequence (DNA): TGTGCCAGCAGTTACGTCGATGGGCTAGCTTGGGATACGCAGTATTTT. Its protein is CASSYVDGLAWDTQYF.

The J gene is TRBJ2-7, the V gene TRBV2; 8 bases are a match to TRBD2. V gave up 8 bases and J gave up 3 bases; unmatched junction bases: 6. This CDR3 comprises 13 residues. CDR1 is SNHLY and CDR2 is FYNNEI in the germline V gene. DNA of the CDR3: TGTGCCAGCCGCGTCGGGGGGGGCTACGAGCAGTACTTC. The encoded protein is CASRVGGGYEQYF.

This clone was observed a handful of times. The chain couples TRBV28 to TRBJ2-7; 10 nucleotides agree with TRBD1. The CDR3 loop spans 14 amino acids. In germline, CDR1 is MDHEN, CDR2 SYDVKM. The junction had 4 bases not matched to a gene; V was cut back by 5 bases and J by 3 bases. CDR3 sequence reads: CASSPGQGSYEQYF. CDR3 sequence (DNA): TGTGCCAGCAGTCCGGGACAGGGGAGCTACGAGCAGTACTTC.

This chain uses TRBV5-1 with TRBJ2-5; TRBD1 matches 8 bases. The CDR3 has 14 amino acids. Trimming cost V 4 bases and J 4 bases; bases outside gene matches: 6. Germline CDR1 is SGHRS and CDR2 is YFSETQ. The chain's CDR3 is CASSKGTGGETQYF. In nucleotides, the CDR3 is TGCGCCAGCAGCAAGGGGACAGGCGGAGAGACCCAGTACTTC.

This clone has only a few counts. CDR3 coding DNA: TGTGCCAGCAGTACCGGGACTCCACAGCCCCAGCATTTT. It codes for CASSTGTPQPQHF. The genes are TRBV2 and TRBJ1-5, with D possibly TRBD1 on 5 matching bases. The V gene lost 5 bases and the J gene lost 7 bases, with 12 bases spanning the gap. This CDR3 is built from 13 residues. From germline, CDR1 is SNHLY and CDR2 FYNNEI.

J is TRBJ1-6 and V is TRBV7-8; no firm D call. This CDR3 has 15 residues. Germline lookup yields CDR1 SGHVS and CDR2 FQNEAQ. Deletions cut 8 bases from V and 4 bases from J, with 15 bases between. As DNA, the CDR3 is TGTGCCAGCCTGGACGACGGAGGGTATAATTCACCCCTCCACTTT. Translated: CASLDDGGYNSPLHF.

CDR3 nucleotides: TGTGCCAGCAGCAGGGACAAGAGCACCGGGGAGCTGTTTTTT. Protein sequence: CASSRDKSTGELFF. The chain employs TRBV5-4 and TRBJ2-2; D is possibly TRBD1 (6 bases). The germline CDR1 and CDR2 sequences are SGHNT and YYREEE (reference sequence). The V and J ends lost 4 bases and 4 bases respectively, with 11 bases between them. This CDR3 contains 14 residues.

The chain links TRBV6-5 to TRBJ2-1, with 9 bases identical to TRBD2. This CDR3 region has 15 residues. Germline CDR1 is MNHEY and CDR2 is SVGAGI. The trim removed 7 bases at V and 9 bases at J, leaving 13 bases unmatched. The CDR3 is CASNQASGMIGEQFF. Here the CDR3 DNA reads TGTGCCAGCAACCAGGCTAGCGGGATGATAGGTGAGCAGTTCTTC.

V gene TRBV4-1 combines with J gene TRBJ2-2; 8 nucleotides agree with TRBD1. In germline, CDR1 is MGHRA, CDR2 YSYEKL. With V trimmed by 0 bases and J by 7 bases, 10 bases remained unmatched. This CDR3 is built from 17 residues. CDR3 in amino acids: CASSQDLSQGAHGELFF. DNA of the CDR3: TGCGCCAGCAGCCAAGATTTGTCGCAGGGGGCCCACGGGGAGCTGTTTTTT.

CDR3 protein: CASSLRLAANNEQFF. The CDR3 nucleotides are TGTGCCAGCAGCCTTCGACTAGCGGCGAACAATGAGCAGTTCTTC. V is TRBV4-2 and J is TRBJ2-1, with 9 bases lining up with TRBD2. CDR3 length: 15 residues. From germline, CDR1 is LGHNA and CDR2 YNFKEQ. V lost 4 bases to trimming and J lost 5 bases; unmatched junction nucleotides: 6.

The J gene is TRBJ2-7, the V gene TRBV2; D unclear. The V gene's germline CDR1 is SNHLY and CDR2 FYNNEI. Trimming pared 4 bases from V and 3 bases from J, leaving 16 bases between. This CDR3 region has 15 residues. The CDR3 loop reads CASSVPGPDIYEQYF. The CDR3 bases are TGTGCCAGCAGTGTCCCGGGTCCTGATATCTACGAGCAGTACTTC. Full variable domain (outside the CDR3, taken from reference TRBV2 and TRBJ2-7): EPEVTQTPSHQVTQMGQEVILRCVPISNHLYFYWYRQILGQKVEFLVSFYNNEISEKSEIFDDQFSVERPDGSNFTLKIRSTKLEDSAMYFCASSVPGPDIYEQYFGPGTRLTVT.

J is TRBJ1-1 and V is TRBV6-4; 8 nucleotides match TRBD1. The CDR3 spans 13 residues. Germline V CDR1 and CDR2: MRHNA, SNTAGT. Losses at the gene ends were 3 bases for V and 4 bases for J; bases not matched to a gene: 1. CDR3 DNA: TGTGCCAGCAGTGAACAGGGGGGCACTGAAGCTTTCTTT. It codes for CASSEQGGTEAFF.

This clone was found once. V and J are TRBV30 and TRBJ1-1; 8 nucleotides agree with TRBD1. This CDR3 spans 13 amino acids. Germline CDR1 and CDR2: GTSNPN and SVGIG (reference sequence). The J segment lost 5 bases and the V segment lost 3 bases, leaving 5 bases of the junction unmatched. CDR3 nucleotide sequence: TGTGCCTGGAGCAGGGGGCTTGGGACTGAAGCTTTCTTT. Protein product: CAWSRGLGTEAFF.

The V and J genes are TRBV28 and TRBJ1-2; D remains ambiguous. Germline V gene sequence: CDR1 MDHEN, CDR2 SYDVKM. This CDR3 is 13 amino acids long. The ends were cut back, 3 bases at V and 2 bases at J, with 7 bases in the middle. The CDR3 sequence: CASSLRQNYGYTF. The CDR3, as DNA: TGTGCCAGCAGTTTGAGGCAGAACTATGGCTACACCTTC.

The J gene is TRBJ1-1, the V gene TRBV27; weak D call: TRBD1 (5 bases). Trimming took off 4 bases at V and 7 bases at J, with 19 bases between the two ends. The CDR3 is made up of 15 amino acids. Per the germline V gene, CDR1 is MNHEY and CDR2 is SMNVEV (reference sequence). CDR3 amino acids: CASSSSGTLDIEAFF. CDR3 coding DNA: TGTGCCAGCAGTTCCTCCGGGACTCTCGACATTGAAGCTTTCTTT.

The rearrangement uses TRBV4-3 and TRBJ1-3; D remains unclear. From germline, CDR1 is LGHNA and CDR2 YSLEER. The CDR3 consists of 16 residues. Deletions cut 4 bases from V and 0 bases from J, with 13 bases between. CDR3 sequence (DNA): TGCGCCAGCAGCCGAGAGGTGGCAGACTCTGGAAACACCATATATTTT. Protein product: CASSREVADSGNTIYF.

The V gene is TRBV5-6, the J gene TRBJ2-1, with 9 bases lining up with TRBD1. Trimming took 2 bases from V and 8 from J; bases not matched to a gene: 14. CDR3 length equals 17 residues. CDR1 and CDR2 from the germline V gene are SGHDT and YYEEEE. The CDR3 spells CASSFRWDRDLPDEQFF. CDR3 sequence (DNA): TGTGCCAGCAGCTTTCGTTGGGACAGGGATCTCCCCGATGAGCAGTTCTTC.

The CDR3 is CASSERQTSNYGYTF. DNA of the CDR3: TGCGCCAGCAGTGAGAGACAGACATCTAACTATGGCTACACCTTC. V usage is TRBV10-1 and J usage is TRBJ1-2, with a possible D match to TRBD1 (5 bases). The germline V and J ends were trimmed by 2 bases and 0 bases, with 10 bases remaining between them. Germline loops: CDR1 WNHNN, CDR2 SYGVQD (reference sequence). The CDR3 is made up of 15 amino acids.

This clone was found a few times. The chain has TRBV6-1 and TRBJ2-2; 7 nucleotides agree with TRBD1. This CDR3 has 16 residues. The germline CDR1 and CDR2 sequences are MNHNS and SASEGT. The trim removed 1 base at V and 6 bases at J, leaving 8 bases unmatched. The CDR3 protein is CASSEGDRVGAGELFF. The CDR3 nucleotides are TGTGCCAGCAGTGAAGGCGACAGGGTTGGAGCCGGGGAGCTGTTTTTT.

The chain combines TRBV4-3 with TRBJ2-3; 13 positions match TRBD2. This CDR3 contains 17 residues. Germline V gene lookup returns CDR1 LGHNA and CDR2 YSLEER. V was pared by 3 bases and J by 5 bases, with 8 bases of the junction left unmatched. The CDR3 loop reads CASSQAGLAGDLDTQYF. Written as DNA, the CDR3 is TGCGCCAGCAGCCAGGCCGGACTAGCGGGAGATCTAGATACGCAGTATTTT.

This chain links TRBV30 with TRBJ1-1; unclear D gene. Deletions cut 4 bases from V and 0 bases from J, with 3 bases between. Germline CDR1 GTSNPN, CDR2 SVGIG (reference sequence). This CDR3 has 11 residues. CDR3 sequence reads: CAWTLNTEAFF. CDR3 DNA sequence: TGTGCCTGGACATTGAACACTGAAGCTTTCTTT. Drawing the rest from reference TRBV30 and TRBJ1-1, the complete variable domain is SQTIHQWPATLVQPVGSPLSLECTVEGTSNPNLYWYRQAAGRGLQLLFYSVGIGQISSEVPQNLSASRPQDRQFILSSKKLLLSDSGFYLCAWTLNTEAFFGQGTRLTVV.

The rearrangement uses TRBV9 and TRBJ1-2; D not resolved. Trimming stripped 4 bases from V and 5 bases from J, with 18 bases between. Germline V gives CDR1 SGDLS, CDR2 YYNGEE. The CDR3 extends over 15 amino acids. DNA of the CDR3: TGTGCCAGCAGCCCACGGGGTTCAGAGACTTATGGCTACACCTTC. This codes for CASSPRGSETYGYTF.

The chain carries TRBV7-2 and TRBJ2-1; 10 nucleotides match TRBD2. Germline V gene sequence: CDR1 SGHTA, CDR2 FQGNSA. The CDR3 totals 15 residues. J lost 6 bases, V lost 7 bases, and 9 bases had no gene match. The chain's CDR3 is CASTLELAGANEQFF. CDR3 in DNA: TGTGCCAGCACCCTGGAGCTAGCGGGAGCCAATGAGCAGTTCTTC.